These T cell receptor beta chains were read from a single sample in a study of CD8+ T cells in alopecia areata. Sequencing was performed with immunoSEQ multiplex PCR; in TCRdb, only in-frame clones are kept and a portion is missing. Of about 270,000 clones detected, 60% appear once; the ten largest clones hold roughly 0.88%. The sequencing here drew on CD4+ T cells sorted from blood, taken around week 54, from a patient treated with tofacitinib. The receptor source for this set is a human donor with alopecia areata. The CDR3 runs from the conserved cysteine through the conserved F or W. The D gene is left open where the match is weak. Clone size is stated in some rows and not others, as once, few, many or a class when expanded.

J: TRBJ2-1
V: TRBV7-3
size: few
D: TRBD2
DNA: TGTGCCAGCAGCTTAGCGGGGGAGTACAATGAGCAGTTCTTC
CDR3: CASSLAGEYNEQFF

J: TRBJ2-1
V: TRBV5-5
size: few
D: NA
DNA: TGTGCCAGCAGCTTGGCCCCAAACTATGAGCAGTTCTTC
CDR3: CASSLAPNYEQFF

J: TRBJ2-3
V: TRBV2
size: NA
D: NA
DNA: TGTGCCAGCACCATGGGTGGAGGGCGCGGCACAGATACGCAGTATTTT
CDR3: CASTMGGGRGTDTQYF

J: TRBJ2-1
V: TRBV7-2
size: few
D: TRBD2
DNA: TGTGCCAGCAGCTTATTTAGCGGGGGCAGCTCCTACAATGAGCAGTTCTTC
CDR3: CASSLFSGGSSYNEQFF

J: TRBJ2-4
V: TRBV29-1
size: NA
D: TRBD2
DNA: TGCAGCGTTGCCCTTGACTTAGGGACTAGTTTAGGCATTCAGTACTTC
CDR3: CSVALDLGTSLGIQYF

J: TRBJ1-2
V: TRBV7-9
size: few
D: NA
DNA: TGTGCCAGCAACAGGGTGGAAGGCTACACCTTC
CDR3: CASNRVEGYTF

J: TRBJ2-4
V: TRBV2
size: NA
D: NA
DNA: TGTGCCAGCAGTGAAGTTCTACACGCCAGGGGGGAAAACATTCAGTACTTC
CDR3: CASSEVLHARGENIQYF

J: TRBJ2-5
V: TRBV10-3
size: NA
D: NA
DNA: TGTGCCACAGGGACCGCGGAGACCCAGTACTTC
CDR3: CATGTAETQYF

J: TRBJ1-2
V: TRBV27
size: NA
D: NA
DNA: TGTGCCAGCAGTTTATCACCCGACTATGGCTACACCTTC
CDR3: CASSLSPDYGYTF

J: TRBJ2-7
V: TRBV5-1
size: few
D: NA
DNA: TGCGCCAGCAGCTTGGAGGGCAGATCCTACGAGCAGTACTTC
CDR3: CASSLEGRSYEQYF

J: TRBJ1-1
V: TRBV9
size: NA
D: NA
DNA: TGTGCCAGCAGCGTACATCAGGAGAACACTGAAGCTTTCTTT
CDR3: CASSVHQENTEAFF

J: TRBJ1-2
V: TRBV14
size: NA
D: NA
DNA: TGTGCCAGCAGCCAAGATTTTGGGGTGACGGATGGCTACACCTTC
CDR3: CASSQDFGVTDGYTF

J: TRBJ2-1
V: TRBV29-1
size: NA
D: NA
DNA: TGCAGCGACAGGGAGGGACAGTTCTTC
CDR3: CSDREGQFF

J: TRBJ2-7
V: TRBV15
size: NA
D: NA
DNA: TGTGCCACCAGCAGTAGGGGTTCCTACGAGCAGTACTTC
CDR3: CATSSRGSYEQYF

J: TRBJ2-6
V: TRBV4-1
size: NA
D: NA
DNA: TGCGCCAGCAGCCAACACAGTCCCTCTGGGGCCAACGTCCTGACTTTC
CDR3: CASSQHSPSGANVLTF

J: TRBJ2-7
V: TRBV20-1
size: NA
D: TRBD1
DNA: TGCAGTGCTAGGACAGGGAGCGAGCAGTACTTC
CDR3: CSARTGSEQYF

J: TRBJ1-1
V: TRBV29-1
size: NA
D: TRBD1
DNA: TGCAGCGTCGGACGGACAGGGGGGAACACTGAAGCTTTCTTT
CDR3: CSVGRTGGNTEAFF

J: TRBJ2-3
V: TRBV29-1
size: NA
D: NA
DNA: TGCAGCGTTGTTTTTGACAGCACAGATACGCAGTATTTT
CDR3: CSVVFDSTDTQYF

J: TRBJ1-2
V: TRBV20-1
size: NA
D: NA
DNA: TGCAGTGCTGGGGCGCCATATGGCTACACCTTC
CDR3: CSAGAPYGYTF

J: TRBJ2-3
V: TRBV6-5
size: NA
D: TRBD1
DNA: TGTGCCAGCAAGAAACAGGGGACAGATACGCAGTATTTT
CDR3: CASKKQGTDTQYF

J: TRBJ2-2
V: TRBV5-6
size: once
D: TRBD1
DNA: TGTGCCAGCAGCTTAGACCCACAGGGGGCCACCGGGGAGCTGTTTTTT
CDR3: CASSLDPQGATGELFF

J: TRBJ2-3
V: TRBV7-2
size: NA
D: TRBD2
DNA: TGTGCCAGCAGCCCCGCTTCCGGACTAGGCAGCACAGATACGCAGTATTTT
CDR3: CASSPASGLGSTDTQYF

J: TRBJ2-7
V: TRBV5-1
size: NA
D: NA
DNA: TGCGCCAGCAGCCATGGGACCTACGAGCAGTACTTC
CDR3: CASSHGTYEQYF

J: TRBJ2-1
V: TRBV15
size: few
D: NA
DNA: TGTGCCACCAGCAGAGATGGTACCAGGGCCTACAATGAGCAGTTCTTC
CDR3: CATSRDGTRAYNEQFF

J: TRBJ1-1
V: TRBV29-1
size: once
D: NA
DNA: TGCAGCGCTTACCAGACAGTAAACACTGAAGCTTTCTTT
CDR3: CSAYQTVNTEAFF

J: TRBJ1-4
V: TRBV4-2
size: NA
D: NA
DNA: TGTGCCAGCAGCCAAGAGAGGCCGACCCTAAATGAAAAACTGTTTTTT
CDR3: CASSQERPTLNEKLFF

J: TRBJ2-5
V: TRBV9
size: NA
D: NA
DNA: TGTGCCAGCAGCGTAGGGAGGGGAGAGACCCAGTACTTC
CDR3: CASSVGRGETQYF

J: TRBJ2-1
V: TRBV4-2
size: NA
D: NA
DNA: TGTGCCAGCAGCCAAGACGGGGACGGCGAGGAGCAGTTCTTC
CDR3: CASSQDGDGEEQFF

J: TRBJ2-7
V: TRBV11-2
size: NA
D: TRBD2
DNA: TGTGCCAGCAGCTTAACCGGGACTAGCGGGGGCCGATCCTACGAGCAGTACTTC
CDR3: CASSLTGTSGGRSYEQYF

J: TRBJ2-1
V: TRBV2
size: NA
D: NA
DNA: TGTGCCAGCAGTGTCGGGGGGCGCGAGCAGTTCTTC
CDR3: CASSVGGREQFF